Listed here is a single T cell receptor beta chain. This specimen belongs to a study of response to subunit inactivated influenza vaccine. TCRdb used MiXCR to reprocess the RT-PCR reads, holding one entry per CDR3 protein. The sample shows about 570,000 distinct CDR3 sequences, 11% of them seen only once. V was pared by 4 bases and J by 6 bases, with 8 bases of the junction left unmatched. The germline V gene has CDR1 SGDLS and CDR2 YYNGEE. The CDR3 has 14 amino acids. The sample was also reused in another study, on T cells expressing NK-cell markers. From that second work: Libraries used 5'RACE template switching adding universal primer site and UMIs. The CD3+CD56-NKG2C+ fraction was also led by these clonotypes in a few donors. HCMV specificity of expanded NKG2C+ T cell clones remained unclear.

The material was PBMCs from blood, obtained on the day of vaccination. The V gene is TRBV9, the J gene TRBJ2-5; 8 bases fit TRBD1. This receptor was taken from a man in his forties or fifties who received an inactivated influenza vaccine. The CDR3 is CASSPGTGGKTQYF. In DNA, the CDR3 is TGTGCCAGCAGCCCGGGGACAGGCGGAAAGACCCAGTACTTC.